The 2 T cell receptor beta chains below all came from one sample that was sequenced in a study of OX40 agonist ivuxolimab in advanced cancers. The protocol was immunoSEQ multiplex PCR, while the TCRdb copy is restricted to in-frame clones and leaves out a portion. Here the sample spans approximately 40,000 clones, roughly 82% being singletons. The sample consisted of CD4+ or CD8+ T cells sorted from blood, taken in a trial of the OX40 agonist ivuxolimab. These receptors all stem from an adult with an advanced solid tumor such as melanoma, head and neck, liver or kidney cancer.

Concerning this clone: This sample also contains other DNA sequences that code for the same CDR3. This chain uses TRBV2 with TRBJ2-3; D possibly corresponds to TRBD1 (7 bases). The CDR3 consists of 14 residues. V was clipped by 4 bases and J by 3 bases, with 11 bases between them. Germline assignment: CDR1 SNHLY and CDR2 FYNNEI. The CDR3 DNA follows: TGTGCCAGCAGTGGACAGGGAGGAACAGATACGCAGTATTTT. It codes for CASSGQGGTDTQYF.

CDR3 in DNA: TGTGCCAGCAGTATCGAGCGGGAAAATGAGCAGTTCTTC. This codes for CASSIERENEQFF. V gene TRBV2 combines with J gene TRBJ2-1, with TRBD2 matching 7 bases. In germline, CDR1 is SNHLY, CDR2 FYNNEI. With V trimmed by 5 bases and J by 7 bases, 5 bases remained unmatched. CDR3 length: 13 amino acids.